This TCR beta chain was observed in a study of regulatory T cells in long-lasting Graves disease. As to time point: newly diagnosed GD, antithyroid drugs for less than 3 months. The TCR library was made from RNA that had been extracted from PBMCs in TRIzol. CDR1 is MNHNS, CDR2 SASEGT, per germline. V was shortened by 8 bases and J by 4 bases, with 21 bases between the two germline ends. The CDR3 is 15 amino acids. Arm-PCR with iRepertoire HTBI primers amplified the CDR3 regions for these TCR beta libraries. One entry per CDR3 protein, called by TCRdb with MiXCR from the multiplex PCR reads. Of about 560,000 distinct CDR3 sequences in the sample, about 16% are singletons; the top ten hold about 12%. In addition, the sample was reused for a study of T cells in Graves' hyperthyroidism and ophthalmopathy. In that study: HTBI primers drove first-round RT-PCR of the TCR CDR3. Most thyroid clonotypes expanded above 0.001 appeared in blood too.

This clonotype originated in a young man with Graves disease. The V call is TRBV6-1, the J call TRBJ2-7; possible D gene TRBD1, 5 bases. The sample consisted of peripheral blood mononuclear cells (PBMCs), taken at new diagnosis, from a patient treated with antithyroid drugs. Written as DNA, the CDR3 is TGTGCCAGCGAATCGCGAAAAGGGGTCCATTACGAGCAGTACTTC. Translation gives CASESRKGVHYEQYF.